The TCR beta chain under discussion was sequenced for a study of blood T cell repertoires in COVID-19. Overall study context: PBMCs, B-cell-depleted T cells, or T cells provided the cDNA or gDNA that made up the material.

Germline-derived CDR1 and CDR2 are KGHDR and SFDVKD. The CDR3 is made up of 15 amino acids. V was pared by 5 bases and J by 0 bases, with 10 bases between. Per the authors' pipeline: By means of reference gene primer amplification, nucleated cell counts were estimated. Profiled with immunoSEQ multiplex PCR; TCRdb holds only in-frame clones, not every one. V, J and clone size derive from that table, while D and trimming were established from the DNA sequence. The sample has around 63,000 clones, roughly 85% seen once. The table lists this clone with a count of one. This sequence originates from a human donor in a cohort sampled during active COVID-19. Sequenced input: peripheral blood. V gene TRBV24-1 combines with J gene TRBJ1-5; the D gene is possibly TRBD1 (6 bases). This CDR3 reads CATSGTDSSNQPQHF. The CDR3 region has the DNA TGTGCCACCAGTGGGACAGACAGTAGCAATCAGCCCCAGCATTTT.